These T cell receptor beta chains were read from a single sample in a study of control samples from healthy donors and cancer patients. Method: immunoSEQ multiplex PCR; TCRdb's copy keeps in-frame clones and lacks some. The sample yields tens of thousands of clones, around 87% seen once. The source material was PBMCs. The receptors shown here come from a man between 60 and 75 years old with head and neck cancer. The CDR3 runs from the conserved cysteine through the conserved F or W. A D gene is named only where the DNA matches it firmly.

- | TRBJ2-2 | TRBV5-1 | CASRTSTHTGELFF
- | TRBJ2-1 | TRBV9 | CASSVDSAYNEQFF
- | TRBJ2-5 | TRBV7-2 | CASSLATTGTQYF
TRBD2 | TRBJ2-1 | TRBV6-2/TRBV6-3 | CASSPAGGPHEQFF
TRBD2 | TRBJ2-1 | TRBV6-5 | CASRKLAGGSDEQFF
- | TRBJ1-3 | TRBV16 | CASSRTWGHSGNTIYF
TRBD1 | TRBJ2-1 | TRBV6-5 | CASTGQPYNEQFF
- | TRBJ1-2 | TRBV6-5 | CASSYSSGTLGYGYTF
- | TRBJ2-3 | TRBV7-3 | CASSFNAADTQYF
TRBD2 | TRBJ2-7 | TRBV7-2 | CASSFLAGNEQYF
- | TRBJ2-3 | TRBV11-2 | CASSPAGVPDTQYF
TRBD1 | TRBJ1-5 | TRBV5-3 | CARSTWDRGNSNQPQHF
- | TRBJ1-1 | TRBV29-1 | CSVAPGMMAEAFF
- | TRBJ2-1 | TRBV11-1 | CASSLGGEGVYEQFF